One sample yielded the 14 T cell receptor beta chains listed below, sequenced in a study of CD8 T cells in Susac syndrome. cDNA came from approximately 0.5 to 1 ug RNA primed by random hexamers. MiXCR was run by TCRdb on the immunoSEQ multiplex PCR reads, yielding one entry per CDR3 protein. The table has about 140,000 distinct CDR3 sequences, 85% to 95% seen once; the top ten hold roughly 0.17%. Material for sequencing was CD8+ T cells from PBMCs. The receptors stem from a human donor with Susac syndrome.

As DNA, the CDR3 is TGTGCCAGCTTGGCCTTGAACGAGCAGTACTTC. Translating gives CASLALNEQYF. The rearrangement links TRBV12-3 or TRBV12-4 to TRBJ2-7; D is unclear. CDR3 size: 11 residues. Trimming took off 8 bases at V and 5 bases at J, with 10 bases between the two ends.

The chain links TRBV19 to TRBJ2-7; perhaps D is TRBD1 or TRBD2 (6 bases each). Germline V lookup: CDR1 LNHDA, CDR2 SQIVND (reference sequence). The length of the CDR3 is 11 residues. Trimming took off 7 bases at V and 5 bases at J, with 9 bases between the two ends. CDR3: CASNGGHEQYF. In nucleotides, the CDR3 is TGTGCCAGTAACGGGGGCCACGAGCAGTACTTC.

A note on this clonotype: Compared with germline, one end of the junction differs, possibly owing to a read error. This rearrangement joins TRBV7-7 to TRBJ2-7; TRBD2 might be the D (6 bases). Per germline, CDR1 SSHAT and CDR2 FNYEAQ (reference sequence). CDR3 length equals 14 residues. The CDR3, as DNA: TGTGCTAGCAGTTTAGCGGCCAGCTCCTACGAGCAGTACTTC. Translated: CASSLAASSYEQYF.

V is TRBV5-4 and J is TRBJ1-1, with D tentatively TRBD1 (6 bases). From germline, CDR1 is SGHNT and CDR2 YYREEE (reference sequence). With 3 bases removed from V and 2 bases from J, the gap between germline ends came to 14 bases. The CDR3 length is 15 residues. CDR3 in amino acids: CASSWGTGINTEAFF. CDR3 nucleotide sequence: TGTGCCAGCAGCTGGGGAACAGGGATTAACACTGAAGCTTTCTTT.

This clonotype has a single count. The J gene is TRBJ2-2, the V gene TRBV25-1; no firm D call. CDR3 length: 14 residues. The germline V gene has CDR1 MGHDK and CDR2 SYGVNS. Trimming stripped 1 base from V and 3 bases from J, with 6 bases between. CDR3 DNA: TGTGCCAGCAGTGAATTCACCTACACCGGGGAGCTGTTTTTT. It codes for CASSEFTYTGELFF.

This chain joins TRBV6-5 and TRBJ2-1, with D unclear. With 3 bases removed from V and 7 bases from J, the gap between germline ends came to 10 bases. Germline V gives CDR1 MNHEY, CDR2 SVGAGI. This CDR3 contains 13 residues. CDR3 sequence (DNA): TGTGCCAGCAGTTATGGCCGACGGAATGAGCAGTTCTTC. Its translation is CASSYGRRNEQFF.

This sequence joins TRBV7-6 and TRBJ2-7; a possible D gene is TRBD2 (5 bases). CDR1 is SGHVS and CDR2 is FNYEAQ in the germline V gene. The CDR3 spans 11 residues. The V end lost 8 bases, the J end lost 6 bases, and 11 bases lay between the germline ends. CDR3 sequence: CASREESEQYF. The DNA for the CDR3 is TGTGCCAGCCGGGAAGAGAGCGAGCAGTACTTC.

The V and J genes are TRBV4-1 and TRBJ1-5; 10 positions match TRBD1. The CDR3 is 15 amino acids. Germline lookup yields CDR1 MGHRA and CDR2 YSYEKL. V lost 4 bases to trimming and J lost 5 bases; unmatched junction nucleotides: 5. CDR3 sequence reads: CASSRGDRGHQPQHF. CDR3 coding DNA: TGCGCCAGCAGCCGAGGGGACAGGGGCCATCAGCCCCAGCATTTT.

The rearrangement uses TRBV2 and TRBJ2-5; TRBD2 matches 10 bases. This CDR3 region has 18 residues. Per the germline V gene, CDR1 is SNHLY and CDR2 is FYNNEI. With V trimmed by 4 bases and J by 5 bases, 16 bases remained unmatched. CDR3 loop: CASSGLRTSGFGRETQYF. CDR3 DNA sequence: TGTGCCAGCAGTGGTTTGAGGACTAGCGGCTTTGGTAGGGAGACCCAGTACTTC. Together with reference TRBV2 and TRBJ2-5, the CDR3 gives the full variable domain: EPEVTQTPSHQVTQMGQEVILRCVPISNHLYFYWYRQILGQKVEFLVSFYNNEISEKSEIFDDQFSVERPDGSNFTLKIRSTKLEDSAMYFCASSGLRTSGFGRETQYFGPGTRLLVL.

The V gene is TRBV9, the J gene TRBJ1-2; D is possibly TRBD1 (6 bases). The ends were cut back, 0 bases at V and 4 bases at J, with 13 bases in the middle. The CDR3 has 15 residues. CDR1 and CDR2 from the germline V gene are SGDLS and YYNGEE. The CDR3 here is CASSVEGGPRYGYTF. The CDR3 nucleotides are TGTGCCAGCAGCGTAGAGGGGGGACCGCGCTATGGCTACACCTTC.

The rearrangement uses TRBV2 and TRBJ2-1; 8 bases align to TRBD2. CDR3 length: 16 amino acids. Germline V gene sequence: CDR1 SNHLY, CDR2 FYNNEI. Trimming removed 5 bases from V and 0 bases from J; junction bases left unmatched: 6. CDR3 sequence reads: CASSTSGGSSYNEQFF. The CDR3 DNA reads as TGTGCCAGCAGTACTAGCGGAGGGAGCTCCTACAATGAGCAGTTCTTC.

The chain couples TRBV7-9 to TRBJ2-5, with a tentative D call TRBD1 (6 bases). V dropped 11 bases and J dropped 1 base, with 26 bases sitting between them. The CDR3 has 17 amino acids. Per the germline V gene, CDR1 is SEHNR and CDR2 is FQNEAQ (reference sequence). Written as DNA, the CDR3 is TGTGCCGTATTTGGGGGCATGTACAAGGCCCTCCAAGAGACCCAGTACTTC. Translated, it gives CAVFGGMYKALQETQYF.

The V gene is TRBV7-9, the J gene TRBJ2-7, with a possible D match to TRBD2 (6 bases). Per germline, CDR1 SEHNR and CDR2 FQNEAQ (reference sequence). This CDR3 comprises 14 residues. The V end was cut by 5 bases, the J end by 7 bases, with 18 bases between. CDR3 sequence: CASSPRQGAGEQYF. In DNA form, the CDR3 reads TGTGCCAGCAGCCCCCGGCAGGGTGCGGGGGAGCAGTACTTC.

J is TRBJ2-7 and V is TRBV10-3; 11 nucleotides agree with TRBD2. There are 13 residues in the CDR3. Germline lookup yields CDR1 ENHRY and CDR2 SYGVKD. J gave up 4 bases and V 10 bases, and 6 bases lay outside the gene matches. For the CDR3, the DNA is TGTGCCACCGTAGCGGGAGGGCAGTACGAGCAGTACTTC. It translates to CATVAGGQYEQYF.